These T cell receptor beta chains were read from a single sample in a study of T-cell memory formation after mild COVID-19. TCRdb ran MiXCR on the 5' RACE reads and lists one entry per CDR3 protein. The data hold around 300,000 distinct CDR3 sequences, with approximately 19% observed a single time. Sequenced: PBMCs or a T cell subset sorted from them (not recorded which). All receptors derive from a man aged 18 to 29 who had mild COVID-19 (a few samples of this study predate the infection). Cell type and time point are not known. Both conserved end residues are part of each CDR3. The D gene is left open where the match is weak. Size values are once, few and many counts, or a class for expanded clones, and some rows have none.

>NA|TRBJ2-7|TRBV12-3/TRBV12-4|NA
CASSGAYEQYF
TGTGCCAGCAGTGGCGCCTACGAGCAGTACTTC
>TRBD2|TRBJ2-2|TRBV23-1|few
CASSQRLAGLTGELFF
TGCGCCAGCAGTCAAAGACTAGCGGGGCTCACCGGGGAGCTGTTTTTT
>NA|TRBJ2-1|TRBV7-2|few
CASSFGFREQFF
TGTGCCAGCAGCTTCGGTTTTCGAGAGCAGTTCTTC
>TRBD2|TRBJ2-5|TRBV5-6|few
CASSYESPGLAGGPRETQYF
TGTGCCAGCAGCTACGAGAGTCCGGGACTAGCGGGGGGACCTAGGGAGACCCAGTACTTC
>NA|TRBJ1-1|TRBV12-3/TRBV12-4|few
CASSLTNTEAFF
TGTGCCAGCAGTTTGACGAACACTGAAGCTTTCTTT
>NA|TRBJ1-4|TRBV6-5|NA
CASSYRQGYEKLFF
TGTGCCAGCAGTTACCGACAAGGGTATGAAAAACTGTTTTTT
>NA|TRBJ2-7|TRBV28|few
CASSTTPAYEQYF
TGTGCCAGCAGTACCACGCCAGCCTACGAGCAGTACTTC
>NA|TRBJ2-7|TRBV20-1|many
CSAYLQGSSYEQYF
TGCAGTGCCTATCTCCAGGGGAGCTCCTACGAGCAGTACTTC
>NA|TRBJ1-2|TRBV3-1|many
CASSQRGGYTF
TGTGCCAGCAGCCAAAGGGGTGGCTACACCTTC
>NA|TRBJ2-3|TRBV9|NA
CASSVGRGAKVDTQYF
TGTGCCAGCAGCGTAGGCAGGGGGGCGAAGGTGGATACGCAGTATTTT
>NA|TRBJ1-5|TRBV6-6|few
CASSYVQRYNQPQHF
TGTGCCAGCAGTTACGTCCAGCGCTACAATCAGCCCCAGCATTTT
>NA|TRBJ2-3|TRBV7-2|many
CASSSFGTDTQYF
TGTGCCAGCAGCTCGTTCGGCACAGATACGCAGTATTTT
>TRBD1|TRBJ2-3|TRBV6-1|few
CATWTGSTDTQYF
TGTGCCACTTGGACAGGGAGCACAGATACGCAGTATTTT
>NA|TRBJ2-7|TRBV4-1|NA
CASSQAPRTGDEQYF
TGCGCCAGCAGCCAAGCGCCCCGAACGGGGGACGAGCAGTACTTC
>NA|TRBJ1-5|TRBV4-1|NA
CASSQTGTPAKGQPKHF
TGCGCCAGCAGCCAAACCGGGACGCCGGCGAAGGGGCAGCCCAAGCATTTT
>NA|TRBJ2-3|TRBV7-2|many
CASSVPGERDTQYF
TGTGCCAGCAGCGTACCAGGGGAACGAGATACGCAGTATTTT
>NA|TRBJ1-1|TRBV30|NA
CAWSPSTGNTEAFF
TGTGCCTGGAGCCCCTCGACAGGGAACACTGAAGCTTTCTTT
>NA|TRBJ1-1|TRBV5-1|NA
CASSETGSRVTEAFF
TGCGCCAGCAGCGAAACAGGGTCCCGCGTCACTGAAGCTTTCTTT
>TRBD2|TRBJ2-3|TRBV7-2|many
CASSFQLAAPDTQYF
TGTGCCAGCAGCTTCCAGCTAGCGGCCCCAGATACGCAGTATTTT
>NA|TRBJ1-1|TRBV25-1|NA
CASTSDTLEAFF
TGTGCCAGCACCTCAGACACTCTCGAGGCTTTCTTT
>NA|TRBJ2-7|TRBV29-1|few
CSVGAEGPVEQYF
TGCAGCGTTGGGGCAGAGGGTCCCGTCGAGCAGTACTTC
>NA|TRBJ2-5|TRBV12-3/TRBV12-4|few
CARTRRETQYF
TGTGCCAGGACTAGGAGGGAGACCCAGTACTTC
>TRBD1|TRBJ2-3|TRBV27|few
CASSLWTGGGSDTQYF
TGTGCCAGCAGTTTATGGACAGGGGGAGGATCAGATACGCAGTATTTT
>NA|TRBJ1-2|TRBV18|NA
CASSPASSSGYTF
TGTGCCAGCTCACCAGCATCAAGTAGTGGCTACACCTTC
>TRBD1|TRBJ1-2|TRBV28|few
CASSSQQGGYGYTF
TGTGCCAGCAGTTCCCAACAGGGGGGCTATGGCTACACCTTC
>NA|TRBJ2-7|TRBV2|NA
CASSRTLGGYEQYF
TGTGCCAGCAGTCGGACACTAGGAGGGTACGAGCAGTACTTC
>TRBD1|TRBJ2-1|TRBV4-3|many
CASSQNTGTGGNEQFF
TGCGCCAGCAGCCAAAATACTGGGACAGGGGGCAATGAGCAGTTCTTC
>TRBD1|TRBJ2-3|TRBV6-1|NA
CATKRTGSYGDTQYF
TGTGCCACTAAAAGGACAGGGAGCTATGGGGATACGCAGTATTTT